The T cell receptor beta chain under discussion was sequenced for a study of technical replicates of blood from a handful of donors. Some clones are missing from TCRdb's copy, which holds only in-frame ones; the method was immunoSEQ multiplex PCR. The sample holds over 50,000 clones, 86% seen once. Trimming stripped 4 bases from V and 8 bases from J, with 11 bases between. The CDR3 covers 13 residues. Germline CDR1 MNHEY, CDR2 SVGAGI. The receptor comes from a human donor in good health. Some clones in this sample may be carry-over from other donors' samples. Sequences were obtained from PBMCs. The V and J genes are TRBV6-5 and TRBJ1-4; D ambiguous. The CDR3 sequence: CASSLFRGEKLFF. The CDR3 DNA sequence: TGTGCCAGCAGTTTATTTCGGGGAGAAAAACTGTTTTTT.